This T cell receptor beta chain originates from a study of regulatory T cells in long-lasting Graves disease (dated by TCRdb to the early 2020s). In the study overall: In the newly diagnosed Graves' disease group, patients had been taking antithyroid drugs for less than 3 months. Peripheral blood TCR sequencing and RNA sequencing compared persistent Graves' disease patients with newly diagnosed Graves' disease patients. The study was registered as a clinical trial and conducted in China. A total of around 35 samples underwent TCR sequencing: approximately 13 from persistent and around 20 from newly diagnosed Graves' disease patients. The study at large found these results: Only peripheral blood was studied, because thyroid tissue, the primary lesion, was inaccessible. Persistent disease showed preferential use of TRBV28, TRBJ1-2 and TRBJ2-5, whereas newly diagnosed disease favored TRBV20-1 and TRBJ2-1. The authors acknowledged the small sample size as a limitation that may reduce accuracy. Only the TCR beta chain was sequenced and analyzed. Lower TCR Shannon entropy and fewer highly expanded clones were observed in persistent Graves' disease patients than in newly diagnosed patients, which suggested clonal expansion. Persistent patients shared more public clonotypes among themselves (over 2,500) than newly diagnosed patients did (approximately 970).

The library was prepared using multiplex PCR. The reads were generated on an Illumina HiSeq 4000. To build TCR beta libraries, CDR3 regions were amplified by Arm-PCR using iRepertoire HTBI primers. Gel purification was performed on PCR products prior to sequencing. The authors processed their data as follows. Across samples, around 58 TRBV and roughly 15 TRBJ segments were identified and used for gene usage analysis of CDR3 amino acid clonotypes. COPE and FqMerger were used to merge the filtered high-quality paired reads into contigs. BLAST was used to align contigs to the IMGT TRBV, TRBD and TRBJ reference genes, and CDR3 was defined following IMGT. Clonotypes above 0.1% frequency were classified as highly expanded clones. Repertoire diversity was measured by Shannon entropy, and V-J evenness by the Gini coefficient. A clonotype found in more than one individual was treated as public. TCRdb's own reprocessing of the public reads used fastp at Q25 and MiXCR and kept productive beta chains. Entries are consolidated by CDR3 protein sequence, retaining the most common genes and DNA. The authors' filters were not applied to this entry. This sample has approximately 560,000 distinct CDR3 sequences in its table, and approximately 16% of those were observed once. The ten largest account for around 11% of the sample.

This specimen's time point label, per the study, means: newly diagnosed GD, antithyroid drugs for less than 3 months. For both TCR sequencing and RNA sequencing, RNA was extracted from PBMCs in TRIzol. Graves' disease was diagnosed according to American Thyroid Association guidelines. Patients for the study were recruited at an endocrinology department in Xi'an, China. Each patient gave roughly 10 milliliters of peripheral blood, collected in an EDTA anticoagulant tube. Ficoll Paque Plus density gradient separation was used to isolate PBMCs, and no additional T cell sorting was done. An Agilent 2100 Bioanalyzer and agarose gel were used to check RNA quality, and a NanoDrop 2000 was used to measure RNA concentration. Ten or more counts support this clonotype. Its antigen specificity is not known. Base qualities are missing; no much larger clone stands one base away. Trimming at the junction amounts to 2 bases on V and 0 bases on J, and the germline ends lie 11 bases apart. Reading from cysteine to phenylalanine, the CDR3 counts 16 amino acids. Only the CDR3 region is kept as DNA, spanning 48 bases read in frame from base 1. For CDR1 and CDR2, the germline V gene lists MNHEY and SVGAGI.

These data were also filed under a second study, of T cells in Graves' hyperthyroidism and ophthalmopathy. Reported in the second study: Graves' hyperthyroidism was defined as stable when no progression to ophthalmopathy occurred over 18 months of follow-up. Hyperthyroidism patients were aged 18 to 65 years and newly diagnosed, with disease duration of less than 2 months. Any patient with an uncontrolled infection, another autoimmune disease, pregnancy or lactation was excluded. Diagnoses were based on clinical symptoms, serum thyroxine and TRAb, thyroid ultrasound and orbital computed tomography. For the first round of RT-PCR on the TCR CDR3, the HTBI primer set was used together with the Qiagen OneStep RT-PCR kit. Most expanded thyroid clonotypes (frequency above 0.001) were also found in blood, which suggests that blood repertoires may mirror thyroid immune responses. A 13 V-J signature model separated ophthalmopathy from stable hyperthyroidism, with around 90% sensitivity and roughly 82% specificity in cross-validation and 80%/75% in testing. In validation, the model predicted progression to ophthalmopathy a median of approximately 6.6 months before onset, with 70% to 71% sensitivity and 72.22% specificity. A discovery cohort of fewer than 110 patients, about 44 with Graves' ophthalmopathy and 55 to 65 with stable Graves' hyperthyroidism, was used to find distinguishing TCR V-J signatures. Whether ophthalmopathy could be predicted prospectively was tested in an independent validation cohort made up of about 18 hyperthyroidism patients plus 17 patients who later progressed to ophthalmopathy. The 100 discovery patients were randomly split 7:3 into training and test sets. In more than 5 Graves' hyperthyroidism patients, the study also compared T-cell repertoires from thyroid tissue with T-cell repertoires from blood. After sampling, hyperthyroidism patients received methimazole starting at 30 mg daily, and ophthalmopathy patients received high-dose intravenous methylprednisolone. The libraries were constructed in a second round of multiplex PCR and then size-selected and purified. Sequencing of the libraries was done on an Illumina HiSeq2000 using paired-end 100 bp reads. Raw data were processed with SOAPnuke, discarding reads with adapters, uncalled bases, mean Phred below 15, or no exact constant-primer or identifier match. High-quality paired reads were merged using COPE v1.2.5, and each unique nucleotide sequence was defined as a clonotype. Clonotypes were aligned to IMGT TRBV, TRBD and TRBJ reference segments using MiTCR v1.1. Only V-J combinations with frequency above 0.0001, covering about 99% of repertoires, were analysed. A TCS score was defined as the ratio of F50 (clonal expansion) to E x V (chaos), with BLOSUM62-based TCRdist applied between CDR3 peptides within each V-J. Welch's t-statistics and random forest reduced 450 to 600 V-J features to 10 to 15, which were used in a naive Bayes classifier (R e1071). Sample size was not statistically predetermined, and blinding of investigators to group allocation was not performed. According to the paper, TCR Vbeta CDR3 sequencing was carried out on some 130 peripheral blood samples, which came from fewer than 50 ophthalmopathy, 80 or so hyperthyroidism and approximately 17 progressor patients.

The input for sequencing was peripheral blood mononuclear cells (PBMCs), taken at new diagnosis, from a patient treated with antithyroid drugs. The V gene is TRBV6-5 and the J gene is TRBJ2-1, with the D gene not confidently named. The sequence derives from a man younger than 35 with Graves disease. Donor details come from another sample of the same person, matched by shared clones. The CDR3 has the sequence CASSYQVYGSYNEQFF. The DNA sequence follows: TGTGCCAGCAGTTACCAGGTATACGGCTCCTACAATGAGCAGTTCTTC.